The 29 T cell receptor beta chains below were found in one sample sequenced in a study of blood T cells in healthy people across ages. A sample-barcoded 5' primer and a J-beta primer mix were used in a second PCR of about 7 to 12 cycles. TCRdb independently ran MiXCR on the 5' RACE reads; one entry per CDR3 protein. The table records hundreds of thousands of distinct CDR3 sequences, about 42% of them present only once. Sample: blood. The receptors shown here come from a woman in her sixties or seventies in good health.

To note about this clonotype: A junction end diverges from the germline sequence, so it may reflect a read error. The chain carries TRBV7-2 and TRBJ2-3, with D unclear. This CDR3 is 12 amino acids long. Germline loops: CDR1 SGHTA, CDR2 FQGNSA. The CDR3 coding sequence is TGTGCCAGCAGCCTAAACACAGATATGCAGTATTTT. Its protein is CASSLNTDMQYF.

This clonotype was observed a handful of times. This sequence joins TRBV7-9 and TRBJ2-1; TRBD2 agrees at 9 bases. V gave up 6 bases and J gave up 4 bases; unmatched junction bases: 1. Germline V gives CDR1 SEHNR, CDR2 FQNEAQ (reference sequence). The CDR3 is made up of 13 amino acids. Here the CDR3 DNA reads TGTGCCAGCAGGACTAGCGGATACAATGAGCAGTTCTTC. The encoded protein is CASRTSGYNEQFF.

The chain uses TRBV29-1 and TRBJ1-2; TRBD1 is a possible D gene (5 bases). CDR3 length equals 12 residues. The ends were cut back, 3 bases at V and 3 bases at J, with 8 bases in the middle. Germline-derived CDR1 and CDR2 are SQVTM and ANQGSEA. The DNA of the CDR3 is TGCAGCGTTGATTCGGGGGACTATGGCTACACCTTC. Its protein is CSVDSGDYGYTF.

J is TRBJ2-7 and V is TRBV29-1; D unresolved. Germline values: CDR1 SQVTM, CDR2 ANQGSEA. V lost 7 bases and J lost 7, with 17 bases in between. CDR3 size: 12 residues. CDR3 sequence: CSARPDYNEQYF. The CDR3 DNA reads TGCAGCGCCCGGCCGGATTACAATGAGCAGTACTTC.

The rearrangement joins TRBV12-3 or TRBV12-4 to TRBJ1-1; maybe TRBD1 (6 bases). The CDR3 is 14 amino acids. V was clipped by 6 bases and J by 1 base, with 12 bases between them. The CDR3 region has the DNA TGTGCCAGCAGGAGGGGGATCCAGAACACTGAAGCTTTCTTT. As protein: CASRRGIQNTEAFF.

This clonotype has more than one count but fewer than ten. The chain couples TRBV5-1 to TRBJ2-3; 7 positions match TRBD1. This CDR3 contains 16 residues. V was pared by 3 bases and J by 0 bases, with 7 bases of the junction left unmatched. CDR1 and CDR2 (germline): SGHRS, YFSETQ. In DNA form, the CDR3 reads TGCGCCAGCAGCTACCTCGGACAGGAGAGCACAGATACGCAGTATTTT. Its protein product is CASSYLGQESTDTQYF.

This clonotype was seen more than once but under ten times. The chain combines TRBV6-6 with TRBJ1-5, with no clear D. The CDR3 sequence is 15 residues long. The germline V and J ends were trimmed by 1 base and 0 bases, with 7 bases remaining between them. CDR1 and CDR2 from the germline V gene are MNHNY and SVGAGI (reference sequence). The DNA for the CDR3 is TGTGCCAGCAGTTACTGGCAGGATAGCAATCAGCCCCAGCATTTT. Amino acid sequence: CASSYWQDSNQPQHF.

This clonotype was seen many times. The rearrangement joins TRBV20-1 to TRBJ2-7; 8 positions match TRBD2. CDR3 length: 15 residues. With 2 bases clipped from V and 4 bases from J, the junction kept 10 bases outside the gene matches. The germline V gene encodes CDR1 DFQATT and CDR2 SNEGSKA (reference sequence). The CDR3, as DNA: TGCAGTGCTAGACCCTTAGCGGGACCCATTTACGAGCAGTACTTC. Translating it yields CSARPLAGPIYEQYF.

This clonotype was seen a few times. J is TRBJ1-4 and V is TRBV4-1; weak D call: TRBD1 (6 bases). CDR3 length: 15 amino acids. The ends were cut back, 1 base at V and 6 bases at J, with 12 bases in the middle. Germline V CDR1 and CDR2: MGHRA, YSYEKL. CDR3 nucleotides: TGCGCCAGCAGCCAAGGACAGGCAAGCCATGAAAAACTGTTTTTT. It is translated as CASSQGQASHEKLFF.

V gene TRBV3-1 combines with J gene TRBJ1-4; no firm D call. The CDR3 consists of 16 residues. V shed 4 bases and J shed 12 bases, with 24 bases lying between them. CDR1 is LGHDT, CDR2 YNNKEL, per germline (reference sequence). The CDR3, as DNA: TGTGCCAGCAGCCTCAACGAGGGTACCCGGCCTGGAGAACTGTTTTTT. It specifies CASSLNEGTRPGELFF.

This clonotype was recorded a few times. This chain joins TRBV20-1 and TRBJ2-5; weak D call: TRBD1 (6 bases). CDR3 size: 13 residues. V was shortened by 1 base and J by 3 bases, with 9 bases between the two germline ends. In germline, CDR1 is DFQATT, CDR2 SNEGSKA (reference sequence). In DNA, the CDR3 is TGCAGTGCTAGAGCAGGGGCCGAAGAGACCCAGTACTTC. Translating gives CSARAGAEETQYF.

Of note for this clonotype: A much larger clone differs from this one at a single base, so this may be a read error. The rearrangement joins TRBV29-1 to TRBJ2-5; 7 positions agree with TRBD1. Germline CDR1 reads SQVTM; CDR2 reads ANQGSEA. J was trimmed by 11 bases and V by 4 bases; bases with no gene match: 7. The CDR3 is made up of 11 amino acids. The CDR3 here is CSVAQGYAQYF. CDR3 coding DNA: TGCAGCGTTGCACAGGGGTACGCGCAGTACTTC.

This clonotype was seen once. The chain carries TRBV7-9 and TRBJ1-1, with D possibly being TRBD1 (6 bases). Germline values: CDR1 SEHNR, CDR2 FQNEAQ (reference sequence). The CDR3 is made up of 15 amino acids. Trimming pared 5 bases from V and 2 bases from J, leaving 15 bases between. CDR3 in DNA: TGTGCCAGCAGCCCCCATTGGGGACAAAACACTGAAGCTTTCTTT. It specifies CASSPHWGQNTEAFF.

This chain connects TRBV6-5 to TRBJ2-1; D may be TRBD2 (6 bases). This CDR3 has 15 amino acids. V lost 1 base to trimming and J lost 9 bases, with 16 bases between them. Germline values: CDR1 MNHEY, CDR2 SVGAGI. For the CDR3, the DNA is TGTGCCAGCAGTTACTTGGGGGGTATCGTAAGTGAGCAGTTCTTC. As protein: CASSYLGGIVSEQFF.

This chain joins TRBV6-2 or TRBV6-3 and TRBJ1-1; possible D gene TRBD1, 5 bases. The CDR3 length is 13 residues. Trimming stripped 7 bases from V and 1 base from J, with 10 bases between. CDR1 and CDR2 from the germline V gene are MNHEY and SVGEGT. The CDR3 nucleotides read TGTGCCAGCACCCTAGGGACGAACACTGAAGCTTTCTTT. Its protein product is CASTLGTNTEAFF.

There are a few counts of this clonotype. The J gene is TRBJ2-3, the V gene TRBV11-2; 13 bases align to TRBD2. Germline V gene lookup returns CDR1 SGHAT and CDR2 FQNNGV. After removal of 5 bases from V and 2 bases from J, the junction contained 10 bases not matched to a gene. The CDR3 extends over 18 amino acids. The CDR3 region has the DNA TGTGCCAGCAGCAAAACGACTAGCGGGAGGCTTCTCACAGATACGCAGTATTTT. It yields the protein CASSKTTSGRLLTDTQYF.

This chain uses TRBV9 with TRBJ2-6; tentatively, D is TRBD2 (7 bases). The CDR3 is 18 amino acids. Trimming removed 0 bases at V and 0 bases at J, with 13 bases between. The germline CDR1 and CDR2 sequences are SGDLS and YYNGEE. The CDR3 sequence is CASSVGLGGGSGANVLTF. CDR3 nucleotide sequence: TGTGCCAGCAGCGTAGGTCTGGGAGGGGGCTCTGGGGCCAACGTCCTGACTTTC. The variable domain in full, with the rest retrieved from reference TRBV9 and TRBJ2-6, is DSGVTQTPKHLITATGQRVTLRCSPRSGDLSVYWYQQSLDQGLQFLIQYYNGEERAKGNILERFSAQQFPDLHSELNLSSLELGDSALYFCASSVGLGGGSGANVLTFGAGSRLTVL.

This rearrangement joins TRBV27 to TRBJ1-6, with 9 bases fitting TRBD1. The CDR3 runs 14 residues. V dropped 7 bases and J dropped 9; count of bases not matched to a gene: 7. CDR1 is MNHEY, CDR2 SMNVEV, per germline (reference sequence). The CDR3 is CASNEQGASSPLHF. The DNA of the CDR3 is TGTGCCAGCAACGAACAGGGGGCTTCTTCACCCCTCCACTTT.

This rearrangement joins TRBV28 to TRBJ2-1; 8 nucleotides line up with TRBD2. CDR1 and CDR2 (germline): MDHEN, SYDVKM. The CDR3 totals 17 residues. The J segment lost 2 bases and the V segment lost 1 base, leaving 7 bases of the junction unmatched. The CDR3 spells CASSLSLAALAYNEQFF. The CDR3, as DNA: TGTGCCAGCAGTTTATCACTAGCGGCGTTGGCCTACAATGAGCAGTTCTTC.

The CDR3 spells CASSLAAAGGQDTQYF. DNA for the CDR3: TGTGCCAGCAGCTTAGCGGCAGCGGGGGGGCAGGATACGCAGTATTTT. The chain links TRBV7-2 to TRBJ2-3; 10 bases line up with TRBD2. V lost 0 bases and J lost 6; bases outside the gene matches: 6. CDR1 and CDR2 (germline): SGHTA, FQGNSA. The CDR3 runs to 16 residues. The variable domain in full, completed from reference TRBV7-2 and TRBJ2-3, reads GAGVSQSPSNKVTEKGKDVELRCDPISGHTALYWYRQSLGQGLEFLIYFQGNSAPDKSGLPSDRFSAERTGGSVSTLTIQRTQQEDSAVYLCASSLAAAGGQDTQYFGPGTRLTVL.

The CDR3 region has the DNA TGTGCCAGCAGCGCTCCCGGGGAGACCCAGTACTTC. It specifies CASSAPGETQYF. V gene TRBV7-3 combines with J gene TRBJ2-5; D call uncertain. V gave up 5 bases and J gave up 5 bases, with 9 bases separating them. CDR3 length: 12 amino acids. Germline V gives CDR1 SGHTA, CDR2 FQGTGA.

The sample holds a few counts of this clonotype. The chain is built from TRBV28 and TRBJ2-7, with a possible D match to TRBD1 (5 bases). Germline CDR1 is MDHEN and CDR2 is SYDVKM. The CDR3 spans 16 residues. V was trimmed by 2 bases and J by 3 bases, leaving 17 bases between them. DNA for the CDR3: TGTGCCAGCAGTTTACCCCAGGGTGCCGCCGGCTACGAGCAGTACTTC. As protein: CASSLPQGAAGYEQYF.

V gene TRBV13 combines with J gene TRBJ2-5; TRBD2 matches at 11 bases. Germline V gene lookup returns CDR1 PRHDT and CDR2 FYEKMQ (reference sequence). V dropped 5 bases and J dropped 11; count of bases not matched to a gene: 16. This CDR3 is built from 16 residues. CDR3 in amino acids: CASSVALAGVYNEQYF. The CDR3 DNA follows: TGTGCCAGCAGCGTAGCACTAGCGGGAGTCTACAATGAGCAGTACTTC.

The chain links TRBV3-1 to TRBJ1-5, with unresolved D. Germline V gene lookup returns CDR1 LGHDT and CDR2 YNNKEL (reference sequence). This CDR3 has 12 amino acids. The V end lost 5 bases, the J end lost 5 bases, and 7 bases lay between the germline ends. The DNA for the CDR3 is TGTGCCAGCAGCGGACTGCATCAGCCCCAGCATTTT. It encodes CASSGLHQPQHF.

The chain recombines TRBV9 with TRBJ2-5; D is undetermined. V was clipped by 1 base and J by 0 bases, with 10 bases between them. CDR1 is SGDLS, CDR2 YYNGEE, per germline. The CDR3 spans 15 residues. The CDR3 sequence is CASSVSGGYQETQYF. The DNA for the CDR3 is TGTGCCAGCAGCGTATCGGGCGGCTACCAAGAGACCCAGTACTTC. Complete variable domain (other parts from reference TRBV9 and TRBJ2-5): DSGVTQTPKHLITATGQRVTLRCSPRSGDLSVYWYQQSLDQGLQFLIQYYNGEERAKGNILERFSAQQFPDLHSELNLSSLELGDSALYFCASSVSGGYQETQYFGPGTRLLVL.

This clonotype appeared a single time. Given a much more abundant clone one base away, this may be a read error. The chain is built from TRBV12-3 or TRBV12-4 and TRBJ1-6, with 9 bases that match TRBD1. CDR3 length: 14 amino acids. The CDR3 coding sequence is TGTGCCCGCAGTTTGGACAGGGGTAATTCACCCCTCCACTTT. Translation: CARSLDRGNSPLHF.

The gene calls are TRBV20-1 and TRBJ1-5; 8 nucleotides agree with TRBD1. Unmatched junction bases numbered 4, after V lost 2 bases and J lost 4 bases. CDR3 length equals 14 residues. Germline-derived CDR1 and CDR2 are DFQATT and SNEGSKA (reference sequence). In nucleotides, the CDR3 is TGCAGTGCTAGACTCCAGGGGGCGAATCAGCCCCAGCATTTT. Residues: CSARLQGANQPQHF.

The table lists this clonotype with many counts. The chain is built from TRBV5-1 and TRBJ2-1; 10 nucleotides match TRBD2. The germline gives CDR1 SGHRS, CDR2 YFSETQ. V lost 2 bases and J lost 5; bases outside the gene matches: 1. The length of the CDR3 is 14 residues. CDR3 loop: CASSFLAGDNEQFF. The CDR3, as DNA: TGCGCCAGCAGCTTTCTAGCGGGGGACAATGAGCAGTTCTTC.

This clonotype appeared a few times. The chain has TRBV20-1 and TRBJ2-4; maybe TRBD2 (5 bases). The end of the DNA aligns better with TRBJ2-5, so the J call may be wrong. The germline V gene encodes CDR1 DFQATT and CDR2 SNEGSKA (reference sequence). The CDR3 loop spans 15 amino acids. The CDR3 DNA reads TGCAGTGCTAGAGGGCCTAAGGAGGTGGGAGAGACCCAGTACTTC. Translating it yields CSARGPKEVGETQYF.